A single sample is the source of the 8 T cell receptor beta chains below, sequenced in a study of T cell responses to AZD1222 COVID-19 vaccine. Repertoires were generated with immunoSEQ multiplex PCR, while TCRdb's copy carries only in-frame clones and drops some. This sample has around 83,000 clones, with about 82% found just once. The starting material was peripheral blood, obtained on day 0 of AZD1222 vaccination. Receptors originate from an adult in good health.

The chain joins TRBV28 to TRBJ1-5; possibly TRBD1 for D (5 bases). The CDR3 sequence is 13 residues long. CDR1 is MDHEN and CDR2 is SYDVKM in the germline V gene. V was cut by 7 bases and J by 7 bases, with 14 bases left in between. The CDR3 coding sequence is TGTGCCAGCAATAAGGGGCTGTGGCAGCCCCAGCATTTT. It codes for CASNKGLWQPQHF.

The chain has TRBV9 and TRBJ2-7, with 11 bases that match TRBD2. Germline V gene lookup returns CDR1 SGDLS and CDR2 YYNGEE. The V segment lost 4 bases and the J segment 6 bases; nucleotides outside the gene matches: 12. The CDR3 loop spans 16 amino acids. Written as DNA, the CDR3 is TGTGCCAGCAGCCCAACCCAACTAGCGGGAGTGGGCGAGCAGTACTTC. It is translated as CASSPTQLAGVGEQYF.

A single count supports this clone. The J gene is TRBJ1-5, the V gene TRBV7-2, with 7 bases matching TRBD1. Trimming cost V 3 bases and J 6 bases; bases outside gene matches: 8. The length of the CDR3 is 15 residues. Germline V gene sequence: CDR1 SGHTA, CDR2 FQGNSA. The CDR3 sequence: CASSFRTGGSQPQHF. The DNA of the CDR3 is TGTGCCAGCAGCTTCCGGACAGGAGGGAGTCAGCCCCAGCATTTT.

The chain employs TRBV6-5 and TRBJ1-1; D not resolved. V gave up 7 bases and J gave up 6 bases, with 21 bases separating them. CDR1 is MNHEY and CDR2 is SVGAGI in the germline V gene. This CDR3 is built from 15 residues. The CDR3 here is CASNLGFPRGPEAFF. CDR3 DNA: TGTGCCAGCAACCTAGGTTTCCCCAGAGGTCCTGAAGCTTTCTTT.

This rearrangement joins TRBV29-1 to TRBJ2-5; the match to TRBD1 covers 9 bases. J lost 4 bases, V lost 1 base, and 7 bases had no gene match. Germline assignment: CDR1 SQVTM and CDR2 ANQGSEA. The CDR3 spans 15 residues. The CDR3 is CSVEGGQGSRETQYF. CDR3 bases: TGCAGCGTTGAAGGGGGACAGGGCAGCCGAGAGACCCAGTACTTC.

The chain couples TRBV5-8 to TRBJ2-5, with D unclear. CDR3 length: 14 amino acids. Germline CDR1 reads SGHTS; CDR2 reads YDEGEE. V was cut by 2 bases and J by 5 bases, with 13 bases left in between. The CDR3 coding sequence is TGTGCCAGCAGCTTTCCAGGTAGCCGGGAGACCCAGTACTTC. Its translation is CASSFPGSRETQYF.

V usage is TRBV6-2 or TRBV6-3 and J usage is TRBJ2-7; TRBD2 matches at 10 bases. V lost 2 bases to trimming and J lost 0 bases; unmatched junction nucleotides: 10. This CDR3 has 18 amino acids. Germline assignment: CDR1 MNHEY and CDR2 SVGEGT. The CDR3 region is CASSYSFRTSGISYEQYF. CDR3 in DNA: TGTGCCAGCAGTTACAGTTTTCGGACTAGCGGAATCTCCTACGAGCAGTACTTC.

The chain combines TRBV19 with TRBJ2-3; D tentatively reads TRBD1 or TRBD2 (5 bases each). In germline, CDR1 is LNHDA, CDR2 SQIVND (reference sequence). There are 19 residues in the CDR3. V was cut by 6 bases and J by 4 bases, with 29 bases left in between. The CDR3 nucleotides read TGTGCCAGTAGAGACCACGGGGCAGGAGCCCTCGGGGCTGCAGATACGCAGTATTTT. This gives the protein CASRDHGAGALGAADTQYF. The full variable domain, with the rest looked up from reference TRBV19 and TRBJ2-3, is DGGITQSPKYLFRKEGQNVTLSCEQNLNHDAMYWYRQDPGQGLRLIYYSQIVNDFQKGDIAEGYSVSREKKESFPLTVTSAQKNPTAFYLCASRDHGAGALGAADTQYFGPGTRLTVL.